These 16 T cell receptor beta chains share one sample of origin, sequenced in a study of T cells in Graves' hyperthyroidism and ophthalmopathy (dated by TCRdb to the late 2010s). The library relied on multiplex PCR. The sequencer was an Illumina HiSeq 2000. The TCR beta CDR3 regions were amplified from the RNA transcripts. For the first round of RT-PCR on the TCR CDR3, the HTBI primer set was used together with the Qiagen OneStep RT-PCR kit. TCRdb took the public reads, trimmed them with fastp at Q25, ran MiXCR for clone calling and kept in-frame beta chains. Each CDR3 protein appears once, grouped with its most common genes and DNA. This sample comprises approximately 620,000 distinct CDR3 sequences, about 14% of them detected only once. 5% to 7% of the sample lies in the top ten. The sample taken for sequencing was blood. These receptors originate from a woman aged 25 to 39 with Graves' hyperthyroidism that later progressed to Graves' ophthalmopathy.

This clonotype was observed at least ten times. The chain couples TRBV13 to TRBJ2-3, with 8 nucleotides matching TRBD2. Trimming at V came to 5 bases and at J to 6 bases, leaving 10 bases not matched to a gene. Germline V gene sequence: CDR1 PRHDT, CDR2 FYEKMQ (reference sequence). The CDR3 is 15 amino acids. CDR3 sequence: CASSPISGGADTQYF. The CDR3 DNA follows: TGTGCCAGCAGCCCCATATCGGGGGGGGCGGATACGCAGTATTTT. Full variable domain (outside the CDR3, taken from reference TRBV13 and TRBJ2-3): AAGVIQSPRHLIKEKRETATLKCYPIPRHDTVYWYQQGPGQDPQFLISFYEKMQSDKGSIPDRFSAQQFSDYHSELNMSSLELGDSALYFCASSPISGGADTQYFGPGTRLTVL.

This clonotype has ten or more counts. The CDR3 bases are TGTGCCAGCAGCGGACATCCGGGTACCCAAGAGACCCAGTACTTC. It codes for CASSGHPGTQETQYF. V is TRBV9 and J is TRBJ2-5; no clear D gene. The germline V gene encodes CDR1 SGDLS and CDR2 YYNGEE. The CDR3 is made up of 15 amino acids. V lost 3 bases, J lost 1 base, and 13 bases lay in between.

This clonotype has just a few counts. The genes are TRBV18 and TRBJ1-3; 9 nucleotides agree with TRBD1. V was clipped by 6 bases and J by 4 bases; unmatched bases: 7. This CDR3 is built from 15 residues. Germline V gene lookup returns CDR1 KGHSH and CDR2 LQKENI. CDR3 protein: CASSVDRGRGNTIYF. CDR3 nucleotide sequence: TGTGCCAGCTCGGTGGACAGGGGTCGCGGAAACACCATATATTTT.

This clonotype was recorded many times. The V and J genes are TRBV19 and TRBJ2-7, with TRBD2 as a possible D gene (6 bases). Germline lookup yields CDR1 LNHDA and CDR2 SQIVND (reference sequence). Trimming pared 4 bases from V and 7 bases from J, leaving 20 bases between. The CDR3 covers 15 residues. The CDR3 here is CASSSTSQQMGEQYF. CDR3 nucleotide sequence: TGTGCCAGTAGTAGTACTAGCCAACAAATGGGAGAGCAGTACTTC.

This clonotype was counted at least ten times. The CDR3 bases are TGCAGCGCGGGACAGTTGAACACTGAAGCTTTCTTT. Amino acid sequence: CSAGQLNTEAFF. This chain connects TRBV29-1 to TRBJ1-1; TRBD1 aligns across 7 bases. Germline V CDR1 and CDR2: SQVTM, ANQGSEA. V was pared by 7 bases and J by 0 bases, with 2 bases of the junction left unmatched. The length of the CDR3 is 12 residues. Full variable domain (missing parts from reference TRBV29-1 and TRBJ1-1): SAVISQKPSRDICQRGTSLTIQCQVDSQVTMMFWYRQQPGQSLTLIATANQGSEATYESGFVIDKFPISRPNLTFSTLTVSNMSPEDSSIYLCSAGQLNTEAFFGQGTRLTVV.

This clonotype was counted ten times or more. The chain uses TRBV6-1 and TRBJ2-7; the D gene could be TRBD1 or TRBD2 (6 bases each). Trimming shortened V by 5 bases and J by 5 bases, and 16 bases separated the two germline ends. The CDR3 extends over 14 amino acids. Germline V gene data show CDR1 as MNHNS and CDR2 as SASEGT. The CDR3 here is CASSRGGGPNEQYF. In DNA, the CDR3 is TGTGCCAGCAGTCGTGGAGGGGGTCCCAACGAGCAGTACTTC.

This clonotype was observed a few times. The J gene is TRBJ1-5, the V gene TRBV27; 7 positions match TRBD1. The CDR3 contains 14 residues. Looked up from germline, CDR1 is MNHEY and CDR2 is SMNVEV (reference sequence). Germline trimming cut 5 bases from V and 6 bases from J; bases unmatched to any gene: 7. DNA for the CDR3: TGTGCCAGCAGTGTACAGGGGACTGGTCAGCCCCAGCATTTT. Translation gives CASSVQGTGQPQHF.

This chain links TRBV11-1 with TRBJ2-7; TRBD2 agrees at 8 bases. The V gene's germline CDR1 is SGHAT and CDR2 FQDESV (reference sequence). CDR3 length: 14 amino acids. With 5 bases clipped from V and 5 bases from J, the junction kept 8 bases outside the gene matches. This CDR3 is CASSPGLVVHEQYF. In DNA form, the CDR3 reads TGTGCCAGCAGCCCGGGACTAGTAGTCCACGAGCAGTACTTC.

This clonotype was recorded at least ten times. The chain is built from TRBV3-1 and TRBJ1-5, with D uncertain. The germline gives CDR1 LGHDT, CDR2 YNNKEL (reference sequence). CDR3 length: 13 residues. Trimming stripped 2 bases from V and 0 bases from J, with 2 bases between. The CDR3, as DNA: TGTGCCAGCAGCCAAAATAGCAATCAGCCCCAGCATTTT. Amino acid sequence: CASSQNSNQPQHF. The full variable domain, rest sourced from reference TRBV3-1 and TRBJ1-5, is DTAVSQTPKYLVTQMGNDKSIKCEQNLGHDTMYWYKQDSKKFLKIMFSYNNKELIINETVPNRFSPKSPDKAHLNLHINSLELGDSAVYFCASSQNSNQPQHFGDGTRLSIL.

There are many counts of this clonotype. J is TRBJ2-2 and V is TRBV6-1; D possibly uses TRBD1 or TRBD2 (6 bases each). Germline assignment: CDR1 MNHNS and CDR2 SASEGT. The length of the CDR3 is 14 residues. V shed 7 bases and J shed 1 base, with 10 bases lying between them. CDR3 in DNA: TGTGCCAGCACGGCGGGACAGAACACCGGGGAGCTGTTTTTT. The encoded protein is CASTAGQNTGELFF.

This clonotype was seen repeatedly, ten times or more. The chain couples TRBV30 to TRBJ2-7, with D possibly being TRBD1 (6 bases). Germline assignment: CDR1 GTSNPN and CDR2 SVGIG (reference sequence). The CDR3 totals 15 residues. V dropped 2 bases and J dropped 3 bases, with 17 bases sitting between them. The DNA for the CDR3 is TGTGCCTGGAGTCACCATACAGGGTTGGGCTACGAGCAGTACTTC. Translated, it gives CAWSHHTGLGYEQYF.

There are a few counts of this clonotype. A junction boundary mismatches the germline segment, possibly from a read error. The chain links TRBV20-1 to TRBJ2-1, with D uncertain. The germline gives CDR1 DFQATT, CDR2 SNEGSKA (reference sequence). The CDR3 totals 15 residues. The CDR3 nucleotides read TGCAGTGCTAGAGATGGGGTGGCTACTTACAATGAGCAGCTCTTC. Its protein is CSARDGVATYNEQLF.

The V gene is TRBV2, the J gene TRBJ1-2; no clear D. Germline lookup yields CDR1 SNHLY and CDR2 FYNNEI. V lost 5 bases, J lost 1 base, and 5 bases lay in between. The CDR3 sequence is 12 residues long. CDR3 nucleotide sequence: TGTGCCAGCAGTACACGTAACTATGGCTACACCTTC. Translated, it gives CASSTRNYGYTF. The full variable domain, completed using reference TRBV2 and TRBJ1-2, is EPEVTQTPSHQVTQMGQEVILRCVPISNHLYFYWYRQILGQKVEFLVSFYNNEISEKSEIFDDQFSVERPDGSNFTLKIRSTKLEDSAMYFCASSTRNYGYTFGSGTRLTVV.

This clonotype has just a few counts. J is TRBJ1-6 and V is TRBV5-8; 10 bases line up with TRBD1. The length of the CDR3 is 17 residues. V was pared by 4 bases and J by 0 bases, with 4 bases of the junction left unmatched. Germline V gene sequence: CDR1 SGHTS, CDR2 YDEGEE. The CDR3 DNA follows: TGTGCCAGCAGCACCGGGACAGGGGTCTCCTATAATTCACCCCTCCACTTT. Translated, it gives CASSTGTGVSYNSPLHF.

This clonotype was observed many times. V usage is TRBV3-1 and J usage is TRBJ2-7; D possibly matches TRBD1 or TRBD2 (5 bases each). CDR1 and CDR2 (germline): LGHDT, YNNKEL (reference sequence). Trimming shortened V by 1 base and J by 2 bases, and 21 bases separated the two germline ends. The CDR3 totals 18 residues. CDR3 DNA: TGTGCCAGCAGCCAAGGAGATTTAGTAAGAGGGGAAGCCTACGAGCAGTACTTC. This translates into CASSQGDLVRGEAYEQYF.

Concerning this clonotype: A much larger clone differs from this one at a single base, so this may be a read error. The chain has TRBV9 and TRBJ2-5; D gene ambiguous. V was pared by 0 bases and J by 4 bases, with 7 bases between. Germline CDR1 SGDLS, CDR2 YYNGEE. This CDR3 region has 13 residues. CDR3 in DNA: TGTGCCAGCAGCGTAGAGTGGGTAGAGACCCAGTACTTC. This gives the protein CASSVEWVETQYF.